Below are 3 T cell receptor beta chains sequenced from a single sample in a study of blood T cell repertoires in COVID-19. Sequencing was performed with immunoSEQ multiplex PCR; in TCRdb, only in-frame clones are kept and a portion is missing. This table holds 130,000 to 150,000 clones, 80% found once. The sequencing sample was made of peripheral blood. The receptors were gathered from a man in his sixties with active or convalescent COVID-19.

The chain employs TRBV9 and TRBJ2-3; D is ambiguous. The CDR3 extends over 15 amino acids. CDR1 is SGDLS, CDR2 YYNGEE, per germline. Trimming took 0 bases from V and 3 from J, leaving 11 bases between them. The CDR3 here is CASSVGPSRTDTQYF. The DNA for the CDR3 is TGTGCCAGCAGCGTAGGCCCCTCGAGGACAGATACGCAGTATTTT. Together with reference TRBV9 and TRBJ2-3, the CDR3 gives the full variable domain: DSGVTQTPKHLITATGQRVTLRCSPRSGDLSVYWYQQSLDQGLQFLIQYYNGEERAKGNILERFSAQQFPDLHSELNLSSLELGDSALYFCASSVGPSRTDTQYFGPGTRLTVL.

The chain employs TRBV11-3 and TRBJ2-1; TRBD2 matches 11 bases. Looked up from germline, CDR1 is SGHNT and CDR2 is YENEEA. Trimming at V came to 1 base and at J to 10 bases, leaving 0 bases not matched to a gene. CDR3 size: 13 residues. The CDR3 DNA follows: TGTGCCAGCAGCTTAGTAGCGGGAGGGGAGCAGTTCTTC. Translated, it gives CASSLVAGGEQFF.

V and J are TRBV5-1 and TRBJ2-3; 7 positions match TRBD2. The CDR3 has 17 amino acids. J lost 3 bases, V lost 5 bases, and 15 bases had no gene match. In germline, CDR1 is SGHRS, CDR2 YFSETQ. CDR3 sequence: CASSQNPHPGRTDTQYF. The CDR3 DNA reads TGCGCCAGCAGTCAAAACCCCCATCCCGGGAGGACAGATACGCAGTATTTT.